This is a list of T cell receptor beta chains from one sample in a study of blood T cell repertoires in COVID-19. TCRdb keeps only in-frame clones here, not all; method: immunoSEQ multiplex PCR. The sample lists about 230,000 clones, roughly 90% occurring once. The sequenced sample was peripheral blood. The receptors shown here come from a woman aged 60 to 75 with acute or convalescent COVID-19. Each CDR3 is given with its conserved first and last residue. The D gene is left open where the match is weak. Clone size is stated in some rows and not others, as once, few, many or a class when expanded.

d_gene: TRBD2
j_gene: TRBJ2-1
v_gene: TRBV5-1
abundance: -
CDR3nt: TGCGCCAGCAGCTTGATAGCGGGGACTCCCAATGAGCAGTTCTTC
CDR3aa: CASSLIAGTPNEQFF

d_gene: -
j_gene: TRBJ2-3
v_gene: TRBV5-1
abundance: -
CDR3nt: TGCGCCAGCAGCTTGGCCGGGGTTGTAGTAGATACGCAGTATTTT
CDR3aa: CASSLAGVVVDTQYF

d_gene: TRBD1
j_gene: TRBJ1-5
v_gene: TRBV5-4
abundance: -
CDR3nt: TGTGCCAGCAGCTTGGGACAGGGCCTCAATCAGCCCCAGCATTTT
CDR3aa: CASSLGQGLNQPQHF

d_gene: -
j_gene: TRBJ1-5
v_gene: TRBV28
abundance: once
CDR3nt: TGTGCCAGCAGTTCCTGGCCCCAGCATTTT
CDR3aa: CASSSWPQHF

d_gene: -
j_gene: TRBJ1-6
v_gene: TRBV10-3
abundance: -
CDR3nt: TGTGCCATCAGTGAGCGCGGACAGACTAATTCACCCCTCCACTTT
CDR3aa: CAISERGQTNSPLHF

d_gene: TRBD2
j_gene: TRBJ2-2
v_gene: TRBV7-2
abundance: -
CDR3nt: TGTGCCAGCAGCCGCGACGGGGGGTTTGGCGGGGAGCTGTTTTTT
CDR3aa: CASSRDGGFGGELFF

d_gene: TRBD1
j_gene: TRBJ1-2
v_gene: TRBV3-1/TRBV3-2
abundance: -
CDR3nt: TGTGCCAGCAGCCAAGGGAGGGGGCCCACATCCTACACCTTC
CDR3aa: CASSQGRGPTSYTF

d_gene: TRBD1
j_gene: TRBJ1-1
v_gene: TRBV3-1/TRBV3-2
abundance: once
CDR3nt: TGTGCCAGCAGCCAGGCCGGGACAGGGGTAGCTTTCTTT
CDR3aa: CASSQAGTGVAFF

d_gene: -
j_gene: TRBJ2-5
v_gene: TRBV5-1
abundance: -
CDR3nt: TGCGCCAGCAGCACTGGACAAATCCAAGAGACCCAGTACTTC
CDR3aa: CASSTGQIQETQYF

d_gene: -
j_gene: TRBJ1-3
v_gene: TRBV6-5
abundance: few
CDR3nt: TGTGCCAGCGGGCGGGGTCAGGAGGCTGGAAACACCATATATTTT
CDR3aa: CASGRGQEAGNTIYF

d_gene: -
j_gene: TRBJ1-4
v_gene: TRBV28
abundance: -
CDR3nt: TGTGCCAGCAGTTTCACGGGTATTAGTAATGAAAAACTGTTTTTT
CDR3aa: CASSFTGISNEKLFF

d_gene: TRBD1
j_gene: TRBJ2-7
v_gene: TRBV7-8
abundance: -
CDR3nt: TGTGCCAGCAGCTCTGACAGGGTTCCTTCCTACGAGCAGTACTTC
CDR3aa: CASSSDRVPSYEQYF

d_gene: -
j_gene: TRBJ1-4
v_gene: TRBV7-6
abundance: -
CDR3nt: TGTGCCAGCAGCCTCGACAGTTTGTGGAATGAAAAACTGTTTTTT
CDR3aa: CASSLDSLWNEKLFF

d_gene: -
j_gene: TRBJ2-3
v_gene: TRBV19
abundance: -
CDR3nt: TGTGCCAGTAGTATAGATCTGGAGGGAAGAGATACGCAGTATTTT
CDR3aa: CASSIDLEGRDTQYF

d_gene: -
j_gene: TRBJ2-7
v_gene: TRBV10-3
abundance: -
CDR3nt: TGTGCCACTCGACCGACCCTCCCAGCGGACCACTACGAGCAGTACTTC
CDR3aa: CATRPTLPADHYEQYF

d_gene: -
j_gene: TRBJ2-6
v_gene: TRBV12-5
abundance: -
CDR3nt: TGTGCTAGTGGTTTCCCCAAGGGGACAGCCAACGTCCTGACTTTC
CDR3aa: CASGFPKGTANVLTF

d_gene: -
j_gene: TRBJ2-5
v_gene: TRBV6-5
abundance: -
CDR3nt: TGTGCCAGCAGTCCACAGGGTTCGGAGACCCAGTACTTC
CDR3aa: CASSPQGSETQYF

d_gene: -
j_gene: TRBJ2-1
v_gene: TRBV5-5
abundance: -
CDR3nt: TGTGCCAGCAGCCCACCAACTAGTTACCATGAGCAGTTCTTC
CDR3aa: CASSPPTSYHEQFF

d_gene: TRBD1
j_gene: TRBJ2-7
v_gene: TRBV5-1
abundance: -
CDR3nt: TGCGCCAGCAGCTTGGCATCCGGCAGGGGGCAATACGAGCAGTACTTC
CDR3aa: CASSLASGRGQYEQYF

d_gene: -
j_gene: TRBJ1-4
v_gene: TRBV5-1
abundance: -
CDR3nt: TGCGCCAGCAGCTTAGGGGGGGCGAGTGAAAAACTGTTTTTT
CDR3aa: CASSLGGASEKLFF

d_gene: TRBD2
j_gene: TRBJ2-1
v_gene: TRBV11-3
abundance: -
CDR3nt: TGTGCCAGCAGCTTAGGGTCTCAAGCGGGGGCCGACAATGAGCAGTTCTTC
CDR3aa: CASSLGSQAGADNEQFF

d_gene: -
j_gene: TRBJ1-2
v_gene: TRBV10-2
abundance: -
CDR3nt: TGCGCCAGCAGTGAGTGGGGGCAGTTGGGTAACTATGGCTACACCTTC
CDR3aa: CASSEWGQLGNYGYTF

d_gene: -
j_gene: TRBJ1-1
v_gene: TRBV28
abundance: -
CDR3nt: TGTGCCAGCAGCCACAGGGTCCACACTGAAGCTTTCTTT
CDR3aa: CASSHRVHTEAFF

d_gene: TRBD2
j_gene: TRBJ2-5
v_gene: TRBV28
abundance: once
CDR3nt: TGTGCCAGCAGCCCGACTAGCGGGAGAAGAGAGACCCAGTACTTC
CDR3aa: CASSPTSGRRETQYF

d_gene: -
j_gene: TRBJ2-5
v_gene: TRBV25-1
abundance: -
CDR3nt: TGTGCCAGCTCACGATGGGGGGGCGCAGGGGAGACCCAGTACTTC
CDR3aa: CASSRWGGAGETQYF

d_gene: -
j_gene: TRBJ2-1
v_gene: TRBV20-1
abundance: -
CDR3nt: TGCAGTGCTAGTAACCCCGGGAATGAGCAGTTCTTC
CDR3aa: CSASNPGNEQFF